Shown below are 25 T cell receptor beta chains from a single sample sequenced in a study of blood T cell repertoires in COVID-19. Using immunoSEQ multiplex PCR, the repertoire was profiled, and TCRdb retains in-frame clones only, with some absent. The sample has under 150,000 clones; 79% are singletons. The sequenced sample consisted of peripheral blood. The receptors shown here come from a man aged 45-65 years with active or convalescent COVID-19.

The chain employs TRBV7-6 and TRBJ1-5, with D uncertain. The CDR3 sequence is 15 residues long. The V end lost 1 base, the J end lost 5 bases, and 12 bases lay between the germline ends. Per the germline V gene, CDR1 is SGHVS and CDR2 is FNYEAQ. For the CDR3, the DNA is TGTGCCAGCAGCTTAGGGCAGGCTGGTCATCAGCCCCAGCATTTT. Protein: CASSLGQAGHQPQHF. Full variable domain (rest looked up from reference TRBV7-6 and TRBJ1-5): GAGVSQSPRYKVTKRGQDVALRCDPISGHVSLYWYRQALGQGPEFLTYFNYEAQQDKSGLPNDRFSAERPEGSISTLTIQRTEQRDSAMYRCASSLGQAGHQPQHFGDGTRLSIL.

Comment on this clone: In the same sample, other DNA sequences code for this CDR3. V usage is TRBV7-3 and J usage is TRBJ2-3, with 10 nucleotides matching TRBD1. The CDR3 has 15 residues. V shed 5 bases and J 3 bases; nucleotides not matched to a gene: 5. Germline-derived CDR1 and CDR2 are SGHTA and FQGTGA. The CDR3 coding sequence is TGTGCCAGCAGCCCGACAGGGGGCGGGACAGATACGCAGTATTTT. This sequence encodes CASSPTGGGTDTQYF.

The chain uses TRBV9 and TRBJ2-3; 14 positions agree with TRBD2. Germline-derived CDR1 and CDR2 are SGDLS and YYNGEE. This CDR3 region has 22 residues. Losses at the gene ends were 3 bases for V and 2 bases for J; bases not matched to a gene: 20. The CDR3 reads CASSARKGGTSGRRLFTDTQYF. The CDR3 DNA reads as TGTGCCAGCAGCGCCAGAAAGGGGGGGACTAGCGGGAGACGGTTGTTCACAGATACGCAGTATTTT.

This clone was detected a few times. The chain is built from TRBV19 and TRBJ2-1, with D possibly TRBD2 on 5 matching bases. Germline CDR1 is LNHDA and CDR2 is SQIVND (reference sequence). Trimming pared 10 bases from V and 0 bases from J, leaving 10 bases between. CDR3 length: 13 residues. The CDR3 loop is CATGISSYNEQFF. Written as DNA, the CDR3 is TGTGCCACCGGGATTAGCTCCTACAATGAGCAGTTCTTC.

The chain couples TRBV6-5 to TRBJ2-1; D gene ambiguous. The V and J ends lost 5 bases and 6 bases respectively, with 5 bases between them. Germline loops: CDR1 MNHEY, CDR2 SVGAGI. The CDR3 sequence is 11 residues long. Written as DNA, the CDR3 is TGTGCCAGCAGTATCCTCAATGAGCAGTTCTTC. Translating gives CASSILNEQFF.

A single count supports this clone. The chain combines TRBV19 with TRBJ1-3, with unresolved D. The germline V gene encodes CDR1 LNHDA and CDR2 SQIVND (reference sequence). Trimming took 6 bases from V and 0 from J, leaving 15 bases between them. CDR3 length: 16 residues. Written as DNA, the CDR3 is TGTGCCAGTAGCCCACAGCCTCCGAGCTCTGGAAACACCATATATTTT. Translating gives CASSPQPPSSGNTIYF.

V gene TRBV2 combines with J gene TRBJ2-1; 9 positions agree with TRBD2. CDR3 size: 15 residues. Germline V gene data show CDR1 as SNHLY and CDR2 as FYNNEI. The V gene end was trimmed by 4 bases and the J gene end by 9 bases; junction bases not matched to a gene: 10. The CDR3 loop reads CASSVRAGGFIEQFF. DNA for the CDR3: TGTGCCAGCAGTGTAAGGGCGGGAGGGTTCATTGAGCAGTTCTTC.

This rearrangement joins TRBV2 to TRBJ1-1, with a possible D match to TRBD1 (5 bases). The CDR3 length is 15 residues. Germline loops: CDR1 SNHLY, CDR2 FYNNEI. Trimming removed 2 bases at V and 1 base at J, with 11 bases between. The CDR3 loop is CASSERRGRNTEAFF. In DNA form, the CDR3 reads TGTGCCAGCAGTGAAAGGAGGGGCAGGAACACTGAAGCTTTCTTT.

J is TRBJ1-1 and V is TRBV11-2; D gene ambiguous. The length of the CDR3 is 14 residues. Trimming left V 1 base short and J 1 base short, with 7 bases between. Germline lookup yields CDR1 SGHAT and CDR2 FQNNGV. CDR3 sequence: CASSLGPGNTEAFF. Written as DNA, the CDR3 is TGTGCCAGCAGCTTAGGCCCCGGGAACACTGAAGCTTTCTTT.

The chain combines TRBV29-1 with TRBJ2-3, with 8 nucleotides matching TRBD1. J lost 4 bases, V lost 1 base, and 10 bases had no gene match. Looked up from germline, CDR1 is SQVTM and CDR2 is ANQGSEA. The CDR3 runs 16 residues. In DNA, the CDR3 is TGCAGCGTTGAAGGCTTCTTGACAGGGGAGGCAGATACGCAGTATTTT. This codes for CSVEGFLTGEADTQYF.

V and J are TRBV21-1 and TRBJ1-6; the table gives TRBD1 as D, unverified against the DNA. TRBV21-1 is assigned pseudogene status. The CDR3 is made up of 17 amino acids. CDR3 sequence: CASSREDRDSYNSPLHF. The CDR3 bases are TGTGCCAGCAGCAGAGAGGACAGGGACTCCTATAATTCACCCCTCCACTTT.

This clone was seen once. V gene TRBV4-2 combines with J gene TRBJ2-7; 10 bases match TRBD2. This CDR3 contains 17 residues. CDR1 is LGHNA and CDR2 is YNFKEQ in the germline V gene. J lost 2 bases, V lost 0 bases, and 7 bases had no gene match. CDR3 sequence reads: CASSQDRTSGVPYEQYF. In nucleotides, the CDR3 is TGTGCCAGCAGCCAAGATAGGACTAGCGGAGTTCCCTACGAGCAGTACTTC.

The rearrangement links TRBV19 to TRBJ2-5; 8 bases fit TRBD1. CDR1 is LNHDA and CDR2 is SQIVND in the germline V gene (reference sequence). This CDR3 region has 14 residues. Trimming removed 4 bases from V and 4 bases from J; junction bases left unmatched: 5. CDR3 nucleotide sequence: TGTGCCAGTAGTAAGGAGGACAGGGCAGAGACCCAGTACTTC. Encoded protein: CASSKEDRAETQYF.

This clone was found once. The chain carries TRBV2 and TRBJ1-1; D gene unclear. Deletions cut 7 bases from V and 1 base from J, with 13 bases between. This CDR3 comprises 14 residues. Looked up from germline, CDR1 is SNHLY and CDR2 is FYNNEI. CDR3 loop: CASNGGQTNTEAFF. Here the CDR3 DNA reads TGTGCCAGCAATGGAGGCCAGACGAACACTGAAGCTTTCTTT.

This rearrangement joins TRBV5-1 to TRBJ2-5, with 8 bases lining up with TRBD1. CDR1 SGHRS and CDR2 YFSETQ come from the germline V gene. Trimming at V came to 1 base and at J to 2 bases, leaving 1 base not matched to a gene. The CDR3 runs to 14 residues. CDR3 loop: CASSLQGAQETQYF. Here the CDR3 DNA reads TGCGCCAGCAGCTTGCAGGGGGCTCAAGAGACCCAGTACTTC.

The V call is TRBV6-4, the J call TRBJ1-2, with D perhaps matching TRBD1 (5 bases). The CDR3 is 12 residues long. Between the trimmed V and J ends, which lost 10 bases and 4 bases, there was a span of 13 bases. Germline V lookup: CDR1 MRHNA, CDR2 SNTAGT. CDR3 coding DNA: TGTGCCACCCTAGGGGTTGTCTATGGCTACACCTTC. Its protein product is CATLGVVYGYTF.

This clone has more than one count but fewer than ten. The chain has TRBV27 and TRBJ2-3; 8 bases fit TRBD2. This CDR3 is built from 17 residues. Looked up from germline, CDR1 is MNHEY and CDR2 is SMNVEV (reference sequence). The ends lost 5 bases at V and 4 bases at J; junction bases unmatched: 14. In nucleotides, the CDR3 is TGTGCCAGCAGTCCCCCCTTCCGCGGGAGGTCTCCAGATACGCAGTATTTT. The encoded protein is CASSPPFRGRSPDTQYF.

This rearrangement joins TRBV30 to TRBJ2-5; 11 bases align to TRBD2. This CDR3 region has 16 residues. The V and J ends lost 0 bases and 5 bases, in that order; junction bases with no gene match: 8. Germline-derived CDR1 and CDR2 are GTSNPN and SVGIG (reference sequence). CDR3 coding DNA: TGTGCCTGGAGTGTAGCTAGCGGGAGGCATGCGGAGACCCAGTACTTC. Protein product: CAWSVASGRHAETQYF.

This clone was observed at least ten times. The genes are TRBV28 and TRBJ1-6; D possibly corresponds to TRBD1 (6 bases). The CDR3 loop spans 12 amino acids. Germline V gene data show CDR1 as MDHEN and CDR2 as SYDVKM. V lost 7 bases and J 14 bases, leaving 15 bases between the germline ends. CDR3 nucleotides: TGTGCCAGCACCGCCCCCAGGGGAACCCTCCACTTT. Its translation: CASTAPRGTLHF.

The chain carries TRBV5-1 and TRBJ1-1, with D unresolved. The CDR3 runs 14 residues. V lost 4 bases to trimming and J lost 3 bases, with 13 bases between them. Germline V gives CDR1 SGHRS, CDR2 YFSETQ. The CDR3 here is CASSPDAGYTEAFF. The CDR3 DNA is TGCGCCAGCAGCCCCGACGCGGGGTACACTGAAGCTTTCTTT. Full variable domain (missing parts from reference TRBV5-1 and TRBJ1-1): KAGVTQTPRYLIKTRGQQVTLSCSPISGHRSVSWYQQTPGQGLQFLFEYFSETQRNKGNFPGRFSGRQFSNSRSEMNVSTLELGDSALYLCASSPDAGYTEAFFGQGTRLTVV.

The V and J genes are TRBV2 and TRBJ1-5, with 10 bases lining up with TRBD1. The CDR3 has 14 residues. V shed 5 bases and J 5 bases; nucleotides not matched to a gene: 3. Germline loops: CDR1 SNHLY, CDR2 FYNNEI. The CDR3 sequence is CASSPGQGYQPQHF. In DNA form, the CDR3 reads TGTGCCAGCAGTCCGGGACAGGGGTATCAGCCCCAGCATTTT.

This chain links TRBV9 with TRBJ2-6; the D is unclear. Deletions cut 6 bases from V and 0 bases from J, with 10 bases between. The CDR3 spans 15 residues. CDR1 SGDLS and CDR2 YYNGEE come from the germline V gene. The CDR3 is CASTTGYSGANVLTF. CDR3 DNA sequence: TGTGCCAGCACGACGGGTTACTCTGGGGCCAACGTCCTGACTTTC.

The chain carries TRBV3-1 (or the pseudogene TRBV3-2) and TRBJ2-3, with 11 bases matching TRBD1. This CDR3 contains 14 residues. The germline gives CDR1 LGHDT, CDR2 YNNKEL (reference sequence). Germline trimming cut 4 bases from V and 7 bases from J; bases unmatched to any gene: 4. The CDR3 spells CASSLRDRGNTQYF. CDR3 nucleotide sequence: TGTGCCAGCAGCCTCCGGGACAGGGGGAATACGCAGTATTTT.

The chain has TRBV24-1 and TRBJ2-1, with 7 nucleotides matching TRBD2. The V gene's germline CDR1 is KGHDR and CDR2 SFDVKD. This CDR3 contains 16 residues. J gave up 3 bases and V 1 base, and 5 bases lay outside the gene matches. For the CDR3, the DNA is TGTGCCACCAGTGATTTAAGGGCTAGCGGCTACAATGAGCAGTTCTTC. It is translated as CATSDLRASGYNEQFF.

The chain carries TRBV15 and TRBJ1-2; D call uncertain. This CDR3 contains 14 residues. The germline CDR1 and CDR2 sequences are LNHNV and YYDKDF (reference sequence). V lost 0 bases, J lost 13 bases, and 18 bases lay in between. CDR3 amino acids: CATSRDRTANSPTF. The CDR3 DNA follows: TGTGCCACCAGCAGAGATAGAACAGCAAATTCCCCCACCTTC.